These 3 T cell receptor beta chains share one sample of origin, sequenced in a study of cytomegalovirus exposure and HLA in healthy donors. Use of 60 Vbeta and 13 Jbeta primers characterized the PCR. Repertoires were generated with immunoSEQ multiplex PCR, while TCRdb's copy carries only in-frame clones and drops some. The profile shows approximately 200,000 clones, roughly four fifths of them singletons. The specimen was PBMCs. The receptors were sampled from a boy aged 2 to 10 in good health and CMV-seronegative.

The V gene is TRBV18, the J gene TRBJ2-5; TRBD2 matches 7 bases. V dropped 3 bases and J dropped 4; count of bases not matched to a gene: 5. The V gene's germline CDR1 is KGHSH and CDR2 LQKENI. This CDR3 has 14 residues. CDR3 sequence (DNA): TGTGCCAGCTCACCCGGCCTAGCGGCAGAGACCCAGTACTTC. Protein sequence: CASSPGLAAETQYF.

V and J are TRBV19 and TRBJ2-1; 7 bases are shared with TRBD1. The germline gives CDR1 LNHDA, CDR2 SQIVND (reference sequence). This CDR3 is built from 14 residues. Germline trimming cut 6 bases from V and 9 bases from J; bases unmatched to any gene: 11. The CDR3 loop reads CASSPHGTVIEQFF. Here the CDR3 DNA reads TGTGCCAGTAGCCCCCACGGGACAGTGATTGAGCAGTTCTTC.

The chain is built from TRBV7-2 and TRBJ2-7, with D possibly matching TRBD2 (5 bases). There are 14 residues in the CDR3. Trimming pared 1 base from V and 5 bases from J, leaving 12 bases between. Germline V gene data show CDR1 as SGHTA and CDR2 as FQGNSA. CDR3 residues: CASSLVYSSHEQYF. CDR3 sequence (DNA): TGTGCCAGCAGCTTAGTATATTCTAGCCACGAGCAGTACTTC.